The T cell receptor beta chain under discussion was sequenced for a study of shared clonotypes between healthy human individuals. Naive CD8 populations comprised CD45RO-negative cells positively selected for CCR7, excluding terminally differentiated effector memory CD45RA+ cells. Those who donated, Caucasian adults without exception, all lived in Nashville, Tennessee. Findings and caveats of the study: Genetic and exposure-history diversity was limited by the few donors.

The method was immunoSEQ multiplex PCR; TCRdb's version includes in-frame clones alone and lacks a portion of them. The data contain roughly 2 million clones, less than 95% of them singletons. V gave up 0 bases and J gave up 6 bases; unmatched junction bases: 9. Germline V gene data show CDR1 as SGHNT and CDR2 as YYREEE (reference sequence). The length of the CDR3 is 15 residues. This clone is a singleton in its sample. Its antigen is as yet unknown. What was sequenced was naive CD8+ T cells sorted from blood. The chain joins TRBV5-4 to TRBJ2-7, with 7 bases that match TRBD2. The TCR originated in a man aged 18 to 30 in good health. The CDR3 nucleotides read TGTGCCAGCAGCTTGGGATGGGCGGGGGTCCGCGAGCAGTACTTC. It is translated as CASSLGWAGVREQYF.